This entry describes one T cell receptor (beta chain). The data originate from a study of T cell changes during pregnancy in multiple sclerosis. Data came from immunoSEQ multiplex PCR; TCRdb stores just in-frame clones and leaves some out. Of some 21,000 clones listed, 85% to 95% were seen once; the top ten hold about 0.67%. This CDR3 has 15 residues. Trimming at V came to 0 bases and at J to 6 bases, leaving 8 bases not matched to a gene. Germline V gene data show CDR1 as GTSNPN and CDR2 as SVGIG (reference sequence). The TCR was taken from a female donor with multiple sclerosis, enrolled in a pregnancy study. The V call is TRBV30, the J call TRBJ2-1; 7 nucleotides align to TRBD1. Source: CD4+ T cells from peripheral blood mononuclear cells, taken in the third trimester of pregnancy. The CDR3 spells CAWSVRTGGSNEQFF. CDR3 nucleotides: TGTGCCTGGAGTGTGAGGACAGGAGGAAGCAATGAGCAGTTCTTC.